These 18 T cell receptor beta chains share one sample of origin, sequenced in a study of T cell responses to AZD1222 COVID-19 vaccine. This table comes from immunoSEQ multiplex PCR, and its TCRdb copy is limited to in-frame clones, with some not included. This sample carries approximately 190,000 clones, 75% to 90% of them seen once, and the ten largest clones take 2.5% to 3%. The sequences come from peripheral blood, collected on day 0 of MenACWY control vaccination. All receptors come from an adult in good health.

This clone appeared once. The chain is built from TRBV28 and TRBJ2-7, with TRBD2 matching over 9 bases. The V and J ends lost 3 bases and 4 bases, in that order; junction bases with no gene match: 10. This CDR3 contains 16 residues. CDR1 is MDHEN, CDR2 SYDVKM, per germline. The CDR3 coding sequence is TGTGCCAGCAGTTTTTGGGAAGCGGGAGGCAGGTACGAGCAGTACTTC. Its translation is CASSFWEAGGRYEQYF.

The chain joins TRBV28 to TRBJ2-3; TRBD2 might be the D (6 bases). V was clipped by 5 bases and J by 1 base, with 16 bases between them. CDR3 length: 16 amino acids. CDR1 is MDHEN, CDR2 SYDVKM, per germline. The CDR3 protein is CASSLSTGAGTDTQYF. CDR3 DNA: TGTGCCAGCAGTCTTTCGACGGGAGCGGGCACAGATACGCAGTATTTT.

As to this clone: The germline gene is not matched at one end of the junction; a read error may be the cause. This sequence joins TRBV7-7 and TRBJ2-2, with TRBD2 matching over 11 bases. The CDR3 is made up of 15 amino acids. Germline V lookup: CDR1 SSHAT, CDR2 FNYEAQ (reference sequence). Here the CDR3 DNA reads TGTGCTAGCAGCCCGACTAGCGGGACGGGCGGGGAGCTGTTTTTT. Amino acid sequence: CASSPTSGTGGELFF.

The CDR3: CASSQNAGVWGNIQYF. DNA for the CDR3: TGTGCCAGCAGCCAAAACGCGGGTGTATGGGGAAACATTCAGTACTTC. V gene TRBV4-2 combines with J gene TRBJ2-4; tentatively, D is TRBD2 (5 bases). Germline V lookup: CDR1 LGHNA, CDR2 YNFKEQ. The CDR3 totals 16 residues. Deletions cut 2 bases from V and 6 bases from J, with 17 bases between.

V is TRBV7-2 and J is TRBJ2-5; 8 nucleotides agree with TRBD1. The CDR3 extends over 13 amino acids. The V gene end was trimmed by 1 base and the J gene end by 13 bases; junction bases not matched to a gene: 8. CDR1 is SGHTA and CDR2 is FQGNSA in the germline V gene. The CDR3 loop is CASSLVGQDQRYF. The DNA for the CDR3 is TGTGCCAGCAGCTTAGTGGGACAGGACCAACGGTACTTC.

The CDR3 DNA reads as TGTGCCAGCAGTAACCCGGGGACGTCCTACGAGCAGTACTTC. This sequence encodes CASSNPGTSYEQYF. The chain links TRBV28 to TRBJ2-7; D possibly matches TRBD1 or TRBD2 (5 bases each). Trimming took off 5 bases at V and 1 base at J, with 12 bases between the two ends. This CDR3 is 14 amino acids long. Germline-derived CDR1 and CDR2 are MDHEN and SYDVKM.

V gene TRBV4-3 combines with J gene TRBJ2-1; D might be TRBD1 or TRBD2, each matching 6 bases. Trimming removed 0 bases from V and 2 bases from J, with 14 bases in between. Germline values: CDR1 LGHNA, CDR2 YSLEER. The CDR3 sequence is 17 residues long. This CDR3 is CASSQDGGGPPYNEQFF. CDR3 DNA sequence: TGCGCCAGCAGCCAAGATGGAGGGGGGCCGCCCTACAATGAGCAGTTCTTC.

The gene calls are TRBV12-3 or TRBV12-4 and TRBJ2-7; D call uncertain. Trimming pared 3 bases from V and 3 bases from J, leaving 6 bases between. This CDR3 has 12 amino acids. CDR3 loop: CASSFGHYEQYF. CDR3 sequence (DNA): TGTGCCAGCAGTTTTGGGCACTACGAGCAGTACTTC.

The chain recombines TRBV24-1 with TRBJ1-5; unclear D gene. V was cut by 5 bases and J by 0 bases, with 7 bases left in between. Germline values: CDR1 KGHDR, CDR2 SFDVKD. This CDR3 spans 14 amino acids. The CDR3 coding sequence is TGTGCCACCAGTGCCGTTTATAGCAATCAGCCCCAGCATTTT. Translating it yields CATSAVYSNQPQHF.

This clone was picked up a small number of times. The chain has TRBV28 and TRBJ1-4; TRBD1 matches at 8 bases. CDR3 length: 13 residues. Germline V lookup: CDR1 MDHEN, CDR2 SYDVKM. The trim removed 4 bases at V and 6 bases at J, leaving 1 base unmatched. The CDR3 DNA sequence: TGTGCCAGCAGTTCGACAGGGGATGAAAAACTGTTTTTT. It is translated as CASSSTGDEKLFF.

The chain links TRBV6-5 to TRBJ2-7, with D possibly TRBD1 on 6 matching bases. Germline CDR1 and CDR2: MNHEY and SVGAGI. Trimming took 8 bases from V and 2 from J, leaving 16 bases between them. This CDR3 is built from 14 residues. CDR3 region: CASGQTGPAYEQYF. For the CDR3, the DNA is TGTGCCAGCGGACAAACAGGGCCGGCCTACGAGCAGTACTTC.

The rearrangement links TRBV6-1 to TRBJ1-4; D ambiguous. The CDR3 spans 16 residues. Trimming took 3 bases from V and 0 from J, leaving 11 bases between them. Germline V gene sequence: CDR1 MNHNS, CDR2 SASEGT. CDR3 coding DNA: TGTGCCAGCAGTGAGGCCCAATATGCAACTAATGAAAAACTGTTTTTT. Its translation is CASSEAQYATNEKLFF.

The rearrangement joins TRBV3-1 (or the pseudogene TRBV3-2) to TRBJ2-7; the D gene is possibly TRBD2 (5 bases). V was cut by 1 base and J by 5 bases, with 9 bases left in between. The CDR3 is made up of 13 amino acids. Germline V gives CDR1 LGHDT, CDR2 YNNKEL (reference sequence). In DNA form, the CDR3 reads TGTGCCAGCAGCCAAGGGAGGAAAAACGAGCAGTACTTC. Its protein product is CASSQGRKNEQYF.

The chain recombines TRBV7-3 with TRBJ2-2, with D perhaps matching TRBD2 (5 bases). Germline V CDR1 and CDR2: SGHTA, FQGTGA. V lost 4 bases and J lost 4, with 10 bases in between. There are 14 residues in the CDR3. As DNA, the CDR3 is TGTGCCAGCAGCTCCGGGGTTAGCACCGGGGAGCTGTTTTTT. Its protein product is CASSSGVSTGELFF.

This sequence joins TRBV6-5 and TRBJ1-5; maybe TRBD1 (6 bases). Germline V gene lookup returns CDR1 MNHEY and CDR2 SVGAGI. The V end was cut by 8 bases, the J end by 0 bases, with 14 bases between. The CDR3 loop spans 15 amino acids. The CDR3 spells CASLRGDNSNQPQHF. The DNA of the CDR3 is TGTGCCAGCCTCAGGGGCGACAATAGCAATCAGCCCCAGCATTTT.

The rearrangement uses TRBV25-1 and TRBJ2-2, with D possibly TRBD2 on 6 matching bases. Germline V gene data show CDR1 as MGHDK and CDR2 as SYGVNS. Trimming removed 5 bases from V and 4 bases from J, with 20 bases in between. The CDR3 is 17 residues long. The CDR3 bases are TGTGCCAGCAGTAATCGCCACCGGGAGCGGAGCACCGGGGAGCTGTTTTTT. It yields the protein CASSNRHRERSTGELFF.

V and J are TRBV7-2 and TRBJ1-4; possibly TRBD1 for D (5 bases). Trimming took off 1 base at V and 11 bases at J, with 20 bases between the two ends. The V gene's germline CDR1 is SGHTA and CDR2 FQGNSA. CDR3 length equals 16 residues. The CDR3 DNA follows: TGTGCCAGCAGCTTAGATGAGTTGCAGGGAGGTCGGAAACTGTTTTTT. Protein product: CASSLDELQGGRKLFF.

V is TRBV19 and J is TRBJ1-5; D call uncertain. CDR1 LNHDA and CDR2 SQIVND come from the germline V gene (reference sequence). Trimming stripped 5 bases from V and 7 bases from J, with 12 bases between. The CDR3 spans 13 residues. This CDR3 reads CASSEPLTQPQHF. The CDR3 coding sequence is TGTGCCAGTAGTGAACCTTTAACCCAGCCCCAGCATTTT.